The 4 T cell receptor beta chains given below trace back to one sample, sequenced in a study of T cells after yellow fever vaccination. TCRdb reprocessed the 5' RACE reads with MiXCR, giving one entry per CDR3 protein. The table records 300,000 to 350,000 distinct CDR3 sequences, roughly 10% of them present only once. Sample: CD4+ T cells sorted from PBMCs, taken 45 days after the yellow fever booster vaccination. All receptors come from a man between 18 and 29 years old who received the YFV17D yellow fever vaccine.

This sequence joins TRBV5-1 and TRBJ1-1; the D is unclear. The CDR3 is 15 amino acids. CDR1 and CDR2 (germline): SGHRS, YFSETQ. Trimming took 4 bases from V and 1 from J, leaving 14 bases between them. The CDR3 loop is CASSRTLPTNTEAFF. CDR3 coding DNA: TGCGCCAGCAGCCGGACCCTCCCCACGAACACTGAAGCTTTCTTT.

The chain recombines TRBV20-1 with TRBJ1-5, with 7 bases lining up with TRBD1. V trimming: 3 bases; J trimming: 4 bases; junction bases outside the gene matches: 6. The CDR3 totals 14 residues. From germline, CDR1 is DFQATT and CDR2 SNEGSKA (reference sequence). The CDR3 DNA follows: TGCAGTGCTAGCCGGACAGGATCAAATCAGCCCCAGCATTTT. Translation: CSASRTGSNQPQHF.

The genes are TRBV20-1 and TRBJ1-2, with TRBD1 as a possible D gene (5 bases). This CDR3 comprises 13 residues. Germline loops: CDR1 DFQATT, CDR2 SNEGSKA (reference sequence). Trimming left V 5 bases short and J 8 bases short, with 18 bases between. The CDR3 DNA sequence: TGCAGTGCTGGGCGGGAGGGGTCTCGGGGCTACACCTTC. Protein sequence: CSAGREGSRGYTF.

A few counts support this clonotype. The gene calls are TRBV5-5 and TRBJ2-7, with D tentatively TRBD1 (5 bases). Germline-derived CDR1 and CDR2 are SGHKS and YYEKEE (reference sequence). CDR3 length: 14 residues. Trimming took off 1 base at V and 9 bases at J, with 17 bases between the two ends. Here the CDR3 DNA reads TGTGCCAGCAGCTTGTTGGTGGGGCCTACGCTGCAGTACTTC. As protein: CASSLLVGPTLQYF.